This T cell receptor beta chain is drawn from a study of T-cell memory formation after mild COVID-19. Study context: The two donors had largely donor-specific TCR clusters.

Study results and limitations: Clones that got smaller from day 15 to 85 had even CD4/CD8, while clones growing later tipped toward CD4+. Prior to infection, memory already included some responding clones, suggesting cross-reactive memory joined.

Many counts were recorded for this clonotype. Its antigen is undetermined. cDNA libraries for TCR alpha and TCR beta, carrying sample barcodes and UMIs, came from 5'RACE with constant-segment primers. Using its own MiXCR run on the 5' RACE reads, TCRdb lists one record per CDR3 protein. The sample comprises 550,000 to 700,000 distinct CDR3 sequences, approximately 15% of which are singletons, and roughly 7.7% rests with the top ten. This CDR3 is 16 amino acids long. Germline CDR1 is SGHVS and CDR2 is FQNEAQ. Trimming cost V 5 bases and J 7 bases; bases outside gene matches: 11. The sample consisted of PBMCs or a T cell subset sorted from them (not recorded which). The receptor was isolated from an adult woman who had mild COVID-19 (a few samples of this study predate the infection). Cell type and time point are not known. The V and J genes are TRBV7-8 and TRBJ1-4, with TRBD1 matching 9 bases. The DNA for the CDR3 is TGTGCCAGCAGCACCAGCCACAGGGGGCCGATTGAAAAACTGTTTTTT. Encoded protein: CASSTSHRGPIEKLFF.